The 24 T cell receptor beta chains presented below share a single source sample, sequenced in a study of blood T cell repertoires in COVID-19. Sequenced by immunoSEQ multiplex PCR; TCRdb stores in-frame clones only, minus some. The sample holds tens of thousands of clones, roughly 87% seen once. The source material was peripheral blood. Receptors originate from a man in his 60s with active COVID-19.

V is TRBV5-3 and J is TRBJ1-1; D not resolved. TRBV5-3 is sorted into the ORF group, with uncertain function. Trimming cost V 2 bases and J 5 bases, with 10 bases left between them. The CDR3 runs to 13 residues. CDR3 sequence (DNA): TGTGCCAGAAGCTTCCGGGAAAAAACTGAAGCTTTCTTT. It codes for CARSFREKTEAFF.

This chain links TRBV27 with TRBJ2-7; 7 bases are shared with TRBD1. The CDR3 is made up of 15 amino acids. CDR1 is MNHEY and CDR2 is SMNVEV in the germline V gene (reference sequence). Unmatched junction bases numbered 10, after V lost 5 bases and J lost 3 bases. CDR3 protein: CASSPEWDRLYEQYF. The CDR3, as DNA: TGTGCCAGCAGTCCCGAATGGGACAGACTCTACGAGCAGTACTTC.

The V call is TRBV9, the J call TRBJ2-2, with D unclear. In germline, CDR1 is SGDLS, CDR2 YYNGEE. Trimming shortened V by 0 bases and J by 5 bases, and 5 bases separated the two germline ends. The CDR3 totals 13 residues. As DNA, the CDR3 is TGTGCCAGCAGCGTAGTAGATACCGGGGAGCTGTTTTTT. Translated, it gives CASSVVDTGELFF.

This rearrangement joins TRBV19 to TRBJ2-1; D perhaps matches TRBD2 (6 bases). This CDR3 is built from 15 residues. The V end lost 3 bases, the J end lost 5 bases, and 14 bases lay between the germline ends. From germline, CDR1 is LNHDA and CDR2 SQIVND (reference sequence). The CDR3 is CASSILPGDNNEQFF. CDR3 nucleotide sequence: TGTGCCAGTAGTATCCTTCCGGGAGATAACAATGAGCAGTTCTTC.

The rearrangement links TRBV10-3 to TRBJ2-1; D is possibly TRBD2 (7 bases). Germline V gene lookup returns CDR1 ENHRY and CDR2 SYGVKD. The CDR3 has 17 amino acids. The ends were cut back, 3 bases at V and 7 bases at J, with 22 bases in the middle. The chain's CDR3 is CAISDITGGRDGNEQFF. DNA for the CDR3: TGTGCCATCAGTGACATAACCGGGGGGCGAGATGGGAATGAGCAGTTCTTC.

The gene calls are TRBV7-6 and TRBJ1-3; tentative D call: TRBD1 (6 bases). The CDR3 totals 16 residues. Looked up from germline, CDR1 is SGHVS and CDR2 is FNYEAQ. V was pared by 2 bases and J by 2 bases, with 13 bases between. CDR3 nucleotides: TGTGCCAGCAGCTTATGGGGGCGAGGCACTGGAAACACCATATATTTT. It specifies CASSLWGRGTGNTIYF. Full variable domain (missing parts from reference TRBV7-6 and TRBJ1-3): GAGVSQSPRYKVTKRGQDVALRCDPISGHVSLYWYRQALGQGPEFLTYFNYEAQQDKSGLPNDRFSAERPEGSISTLTIQRTEQRDSAMYRCASSLWGRGTGNTIYFGEGSWLTVV.

CDR3 DNA: TGCGCCAGCAGCCAAGGCCCTAGCGGGGGGTTCTACAATGAGCAGTTCTTC. Residues: CASSQGPSGGFYNEQFF. The gene calls are TRBV4-3 and TRBJ2-1; 11 positions agree with TRBD2. Germline CDR1 is LGHNA and CDR2 is YSLEER. Trimming at V came to 1 base and at J to 3 bases, leaving 5 bases not matched to a gene. The CDR3 totals 17 residues.

This chain links TRBV4-1 with TRBJ1-4; 10 bases match TRBD1. V gave up 4 bases and J gave up 7 bases; unmatched junction bases: 9. Looked up from germline, CDR1 is MGHRA and CDR2 is YSYEKL. The CDR3 has 16 residues. The CDR3 spells CASSRVTGGAIEKLFF. The CDR3 region has the DNA TGCGCCAGCAGCCGCGTGACAGGGGGCGCGATTGAAAAACTGTTTTTT.

The chain employs TRBV27 and TRBJ2-3; D is perhaps TRBD2 (6 bases). The V end lost 6 bases, the J end lost 1 base, and 17 bases lay between the germline ends. CDR1 is MNHEY and CDR2 is SMNVEV in the germline V gene (reference sequence). The CDR3 is 16 residues long. The CDR3 protein is CASRGTQLAGTDTQYF. CDR3 in DNA: TGTGCCAGCAGGGGGACCCAACTAGCTGGCACAGATACGCAGTATTTT.

This chain connects TRBV5-1 to TRBJ2-1; D may be TRBD2 (6 bases). Germline CDR1 is SGHRS and CDR2 is YFSETQ. V was cut by 1 base and J by 0 bases, with 17 bases left in between. The CDR3 length is 18 residues. The CDR3 region is CASSLLPRPGLSYNEQFF. Here the CDR3 DNA reads TGCGCCAGCAGCTTGCTCCCCAGACCGGGACTCTCCTACAATGAGCAGTTCTTC.

This chain connects TRBV7-2 to TRBJ2-7; D is unclear. Germline V CDR1 and CDR2: SGHTA, FQGNSA. Trimming removed 6 bases from V and 2 bases from J, with 8 bases in between. CDR3 length: 12 residues. CDR3 DNA sequence: TGTGCCAGCAGTCCCGAGGCCTACGAGCAGTACTTC. It codes for CASSPEAYEQYF. The entire variable domain, with the rest obtained from reference TRBV7-2 and TRBJ2-7, is as follows: GAGVSQSPSNKVTEKGKDVELRCDPISGHTALYWYRQSLGQGLEFLIYFQGNSAPDKSGLPSDRFSAERTGGSVSTLTIQRTQQEDSAVYLCASSPEAYEQYFGPGTRLTVT.

The chain recombines TRBV27 with TRBJ1-1; maybe TRBD1 (5 bases). In germline, CDR1 is MNHEY, CDR2 SMNVEV (reference sequence). V lost 3 bases and J 5 bases, leaving 13 bases between the germline ends. The CDR3 runs 14 residues. CDR3 sequence (DNA): TGTGCCAGCAGTTTTGGCGGGGCTTGGACTGAAGCTTTCTTT. Translation: CASSFGGAWTEAFF.

This chain uses TRBV6-4 with TRBJ1-3; 7 bases fit TRBD1. CDR1 and CDR2 from the germline V gene are MRHNA and SNTAGT. Trimming at V came to 5 bases and at J to 7 bases, leaving 8 bases not matched to a gene. The CDR3 has 14 residues. CDR3 amino acids: CASSLRQGGNTIYF. CDR3 nucleotide sequence: TGTGCCAGCAGTCTTAGACAGGGTGGGAACACCATATATTTT.

The V and J genes are TRBV7-9 and TRBJ1-1; D is unresolved. The CDR3 totals 14 residues. V was clipped by 5 bases and J by 0 bases, with 10 bases between them. The germline V gene encodes CDR1 SEHNR and CDR2 FQNEAQ (reference sequence). CDR3 nucleotides: TGTGCCAGCAGCCAGGCGGGAATGAACACTGAAGCTTTCTTT. Protein sequence: CASSQAGMNTEAFF.

The chain is built from TRBV28 and TRBJ1-5; 7 bases are shared with TRBD1. The CDR3 has 16 residues. The V segment lost 7 bases and the J segment 3 bases; nucleotides outside the gene matches: 12. CDR1 MDHEN and CDR2 SYDVKM come from the germline V gene. CDR3 residues: CASTPGQPLYNQPQHF. CDR3 nucleotide sequence: TGTGCCAGCACCCCGGGACAGCCCCTCTACAATCAGCCCCAGCATTTT. Full variable domain (rest looked up from reference TRBV28 and TRBJ1-5): DVKVTQSSRYLVKRTGEKVFLECVQDMDHENMFWYRQDPGLGLRLIYFSYDVKMKEKGDIPEGYSVSREKKERFSLILESASTNQTSMYLCASTPGQPLYNQPQHFGDGTRLSIL.

The chain links TRBV19 to TRBJ2-5; a possible D gene is TRBD1 (5 bases). V dropped 5 bases and J dropped 3 bases, with 13 bases sitting between them. This CDR3 is built from 14 residues. In germline, CDR1 is LNHDA, CDR2 SQIVND (reference sequence). Here the CDR3 DNA reads TGTGCCAGTAGTCCCCAAACAGGAAAAGAGACCCAGTACTTC. Amino acid sequence: CASSPQTGKETQYF.

This clone appeared a few times. The rearrangement uses TRBV5-1 and TRBJ2-1, with 7 positions matching TRBD2. The V and J ends lost 2 bases and 9 bases, in that order; junction bases with no gene match: 11. CDR3 length: 15 amino acids. Germline V gene sequence: CDR1 SGHRS, CDR2 YFSETQ. The CDR3 coding sequence is TGCGCCAGCAGCTTTAGTGCGGGAGTGGTAGGTGAGCAGTTCTTC. Its protein is CASSFSAGVVGEQFF.

The chain employs TRBV7-2 and TRBJ2-1; perhaps TRBD1 as D (7 bases). V lost 5 bases and J lost 6, with 11 bases in between. This CDR3 comprises 13 residues. Germline-derived CDR1 and CDR2 are SGHTA and FQGNSA. The CDR3 nucleotides read TGTGCCAGCAGCCCTCAGGGGGGCAATGAGCAGTTCTTC. Protein product: CASSPQGGNEQFF.

The gene calls are TRBV11-2 and TRBJ2-5; no clear D. The V gene lost 5 bases and the J gene lost 1 base, with 14 bases spanning the gap. Germline V lookup: CDR1 SGHAT, CDR2 FQNNGV. The CDR3 spans 15 residues. CDR3 nucleotide sequence: TGTGCCAGCAGCGTCCCCAGTGGGCCCCAAGAGACCCAGTACTTC. The encoded protein is CASSVPSGPQETQYF.

This clone was detected only once. CDR3 amino acids: CASRLTGVSYGYTF. The CDR3 nucleotides read TGTGCAAGTCGCTTGACAGGGGTTAGCTATGGCTACACCTTC. This rearrangement joins TRBV12-2 to TRBJ1-2; TRBD1, as called in the table, went unchecked against the DNA. TRBV12-2 is listed as a pseudogene. CDR3 length equals 14 residues.

CDR3 bases: TGTGCCAGTAGTGGGAGTAAAAACATTCAGTACTTC. It codes for CASSGSKNIQYF. The chain has TRBV19 and TRBJ2-4, with a weak D call TRBD2 (5 bases). V lost 5 bases and J 4 bases, leaving 6 bases between the germline ends. This CDR3 contains 12 residues. Per the germline V gene, CDR1 is LNHDA and CDR2 is SQIVND (reference sequence).

The chain couples TRBV7-9 to TRBJ2-7, with TRBD1 matching over 8 bases. The V and J ends lost 6 bases and 2 bases, in that order; junction bases with no gene match: 6. CDR1 SEHNR and CDR2 FQNEAQ come from the germline V gene (reference sequence). The CDR3 is made up of 14 amino acids. CDR3 in DNA: TGTGCCAGCAGTCCCGGGACAGGTGCCTACGAGCAGTACTTC. It codes for CASSPGTGAYEQYF.

The chain carries TRBV29-1 and TRBJ1-5; 10 nucleotides match TRBD1. The CDR3 is 13 amino acids. Germline CDR1 and CDR2: SQVTM and ANQGSEA. The V gene end was trimmed by 7 bases and the J gene end by 6 bases; junction bases not matched to a gene: 6. This chain's CDR3 is CSGQGAPGQPQHF. The DNA of the CDR3 is TGCAGCGGACAGGGGGCGCCTGGTCAGCCCCAGCATTTT.

V gene TRBV6-5 combines with J gene TRBJ1-2; D gene ambiguous. V was shortened by 0 bases and J by 7 bases, with 9 bases between the two germline ends. CDR3 length: 13 residues. Germline V CDR1 and CDR2: MNHEY, SVGAGI. The CDR3 DNA follows: TGTGCCAGCAGTTACTCTGTCGCGGGTGGCTACACCTTC. Translation gives CASSYSVAGGYTF.